The 16 T cell receptor beta chains reported below all come from one sample, sequenced in a study of T cell changes during pregnancy in multiple sclerosis. The repertoire was sequenced with immunoSEQ multiplex PCR; TCRdb's copy has only in-frame clones and lacks some. The table has 69,000 or so clones, about 92% seen once. Source: peripheral blood, taken in the third trimester of pregnancy. The receptor set was obtained from a female donor in good health, enrolled as a control in a pregnancy study.

This clone was picked up one time. The V gene is TRBV18, the J gene TRBJ1-5; 7 nucleotides agree with TRBD1. Germline lookup yields CDR1 KGHSH and CDR2 LQKENI. This CDR3 is 16 amino acids long. After removal of 5 bases from V and 0 bases from J, the junction contained 7 bases not matched to a gene. CDR3 protein: CASSGQAPNSNQPQHF. CDR3 nucleotides: TGTGCCAGCTCAGGACAGGCTCCTAATAGCAATCAGCCCCAGCATTTT.

The chain uses TRBV5-8 and TRBJ1-5; D unresolved. The CDR3 has 12 residues. CDR1 and CDR2 (germline): SGHTS, YDEGEE. Trimming left V 4 bases short and J 7 bases short, with 9 bases between. CDR3 nucleotides: TGTGCCAGCAGCGTTTCTTCCCAGCCCCAGCATTTT. It encodes CASSVSSQPQHF.

This chain joins TRBV29-1 and TRBJ1-2; TRBD1 might be the D (5 bases). Germline-derived CDR1 and CDR2 are SQVTM and ANQGSEA. The length of the CDR3 is 10 residues. V was shortened by 6 bases and J by 7 bases, with 9 bases between the two germline ends. The chain's CDR3 is CSVLGVGYTF. For the CDR3, the DNA is TGCAGCGTGTTAGGGGTTGGCTACACCTTC. Supplemented by reference TRBV29-1 and TRBJ1-2, the full variable domain reads SAVISQKPSRDICQRGTSLTIQCQVDSQVTMMFWYRQQPGQSLTLIATANQGSEATYESGFVIDKFPISRPNLTFSTLTVSNMSPEDSSIYLCSVLGVGYTFGSGTRLTVV.

This sequence joins TRBV29-1 and TRBJ2-7, with 7 bases fitting TRBD2. V lost 4 bases and J lost 5; bases outside the gene matches: 14. The CDR3 is 15 amino acids. Germline lookup yields CDR1 SQVTM and CDR2 ANQGSEA. CDR3 nucleotide sequence: TGCAGCGTTGCGGGATCTGGGGGGGGATTCCACGAGCAGTACTTC. This gives the protein CSVAGSGGGFHEQYF.

The chain carries TRBV10-3 and TRBJ1-2; the match to TRBD1 covers 7 bases. The CDR3 contains 15 residues. CDR1 and CDR2 (germline): ENHRY, SYGVKD. Unmatched junction bases numbered 6, after V lost 5 bases and J lost 0 bases. CDR3 DNA sequence: TGTGCCATCAGTAGCACAGGGGACCCTAACTATGGCTACACCTTC. This encodes CAISSTGDPNYGYTF.

The CDR3 nucleotides read TGCGCCAGCAGCCGGACAGGGCCGGGTACTGAAGCTTTCTTT. Translated: CASSRTGPGTEAFF. This chain connects TRBV4-1 to TRBJ1-1; 8 bases align to TRBD1. The CDR3 is 14 residues long. J gave up 5 bases and V 4 bases, and 6 bases lay outside the gene matches. The germline V gene has CDR1 MGHRA and CDR2 YSYEKL.

The gene calls are TRBV7-9 and TRBJ2-1; D perhaps matches TRBD1 (6 bases). Looked up from germline, CDR1 is SEHNR and CDR2 is FQNEAQ (reference sequence). The CDR3 is made up of 15 amino acids. Trimming removed 1 base from V and 5 bases from J, with 12 bases in between. CDR3 amino acids: CASSLGGTLHNEQFF. The CDR3 bases are TGTGCCAGCAGCTTAGGGGGGACACTCCACAATGAGCAGTTCTTC.

The rearrangement uses TRBV27 and TRBJ2-7, with 7 bases that match TRBD1. The junction had 13 bases not matched to a gene; V was cut back by 5 bases and J by 3 bases. CDR3 size: 16 residues. Per germline, CDR1 MNHEY and CDR2 SMNVEV (reference sequence). The CDR3 sequence: CASSPVTGLFNYEQYF. CDR3 coding DNA: TGTGCCAGCAGTCCGGTGACAGGGCTGTTCAACTACGAGCAGTACTTC.

The chain joins TRBV5-1 to TRBJ2-2; D is undetermined. Trimming left V 3 bases short and J 5 bases short, with 8 bases between. Germline V lookup: CDR1 SGHRS, CDR2 YFSETQ. The CDR3 is 13 residues long. CDR3 sequence reads: CASSSRVTGELFF. CDR3 coding DNA: TGCGCCAGCAGCTCCCGGGTGACCGGGGAGCTGTTTTTT.

This rearrangement joins TRBV13 to TRBJ2-7, with D possibly being TRBD1 (6 bases). The germline V gene encodes CDR1 PRHDT and CDR2 FYEKMQ (reference sequence). With 4 bases removed from V and 4 bases from J, the gap between germline ends came to 8 bases. The CDR3 runs to 12 residues. CDR3 in DNA: TGTGCCAGCAGCTCACAGGGTTACGAGCAGTACTTC. This codes for CASSSQGYEQYF.

As for this clone: The junction does not match germline at one end; this may be a read error. The chain joins TRBV6-1 to TRBJ2-7, with D maybe TRBD2 (6 bases). The V gene's germline CDR1 is MNHNS and CDR2 SASEGT. This CDR3 is 10 amino acids long. The CDR3 reads CASKIREPYF. DNA of the CDR3: TGTGCCAGCAAGATCCGGGAGCCGTACTTC.

V and J are TRBV11-3 and TRBJ2-1; 10 bases align to TRBD2. The germline gives CDR1 SGHNT, CDR2 YENEEA. This CDR3 contains 15 residues. Trimming at V came to 5 bases and at J to 2 bases, leaving 3 bases not matched to a gene. The CDR3 DNA is TGTGCCAGCAGCATCGGACTAGCGGCCTACAATGAGCAGTTCTTC. Protein product: CASSIGLAAYNEQFF.

The chain couples TRBV4-1 to TRBJ1-2, with 7 bases aligning to TRBD1. Trimming took 4 bases from V and 6 from J; bases not matched to a gene: 8. CDR1 and CDR2 from the germline V gene are MGHRA and YSYEKL. This CDR3 contains 14 residues. DNA for the CDR3: TGCGCCAGCAGCCTTGAGAGGGGGCCGGATGGCTACACCTTC. This codes for CASSLERGPDGYTF.

The rearrangement joins TRBV11-2 to TRBJ2-3; weak D call: TRBD1 (6 bases). Trimming pared 2 bases from V and 1 base from J, leaving 10 bases between. The CDR3 length is 15 residues. Germline CDR1 SGHAT, CDR2 FQNNGV. CDR3 sequence: CASSLRAGGTDTQYF. The CDR3 bases are TGTGCCAGCAGCTTAAGGGCAGGGGGCACAGATACGCAGTATTTT.

The chain combines TRBV7-3 with TRBJ2-3; D gene unclear. Germline assignment: CDR1 SGHTA and CDR2 FQGTGA. Trimming pared 0 bases from V and 0 bases from J, leaving 7 bases between. This CDR3 region has 15 residues. In DNA form, the CDR3 reads TGTGCCAGCAGCTTAACTCTCACTAGCACAGATACGCAGTATTTT. Amino acids: CASSLTLTSTDTQYF.

The chain is built from TRBV30 and TRBJ2-1; 7 nucleotides agree with TRBD2. Germline V gene lookup returns CDR1 GTSNPN and CDR2 SVGIG (reference sequence). Trimming took 3 bases from V and 2 from J; bases not matched to a gene: 7. This CDR3 is 15 amino acids long. DNA of the CDR3: TGTGCCTGGAGCGGCGGGAGCAGAACCTACAATGAGCAGTTCTTC. This gives the protein CAWSGGSRTYNEQFF.